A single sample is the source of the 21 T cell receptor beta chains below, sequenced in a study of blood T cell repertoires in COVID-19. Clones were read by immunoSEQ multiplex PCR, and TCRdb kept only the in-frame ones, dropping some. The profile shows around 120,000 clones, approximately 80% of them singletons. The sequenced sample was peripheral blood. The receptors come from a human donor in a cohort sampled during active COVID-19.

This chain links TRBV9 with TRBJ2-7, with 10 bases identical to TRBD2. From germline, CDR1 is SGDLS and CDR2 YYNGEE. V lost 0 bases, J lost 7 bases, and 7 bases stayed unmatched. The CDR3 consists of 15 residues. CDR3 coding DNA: TGTGCCAGCAGCGTAGACTTAACTAGCGGGACTGAGCAGTACTTC. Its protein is CASSVDLTSGTEQYF.

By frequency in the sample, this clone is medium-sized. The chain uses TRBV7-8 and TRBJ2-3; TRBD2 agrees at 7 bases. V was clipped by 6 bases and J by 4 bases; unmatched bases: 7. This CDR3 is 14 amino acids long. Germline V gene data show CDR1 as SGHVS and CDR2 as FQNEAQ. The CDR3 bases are TGTGCCAGCAGGGGGCGGGAGAAGGCAGATACGCAGTATTTT. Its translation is CASRGREKADTQYF.

CDR3 protein: CASSKWTGTDTEAFF. The CDR3, as DNA: TGTGCCAGCAGCAAATGGACAGGGACGGACACTGAAGCTTTCTTT. The chain recombines TRBV3-1 (or the pseudogene TRBV3-2) with TRBJ1-1, with 8 bases that match TRBD1. CDR3 size: 15 residues. Germline values: CDR1 LGHDT, CDR2 YNNKEL (reference sequence). V trimming: 5 bases; J trimming: 3 bases; junction bases outside the gene matches: 8.

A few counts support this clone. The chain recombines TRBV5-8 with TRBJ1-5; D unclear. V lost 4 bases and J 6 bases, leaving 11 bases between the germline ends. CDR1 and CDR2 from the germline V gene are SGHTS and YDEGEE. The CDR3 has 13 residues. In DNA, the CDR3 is TGTGCCAGCAGCCTAGCGTATAGTCAGCCCCAGCATTTT. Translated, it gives CASSLAYSQPQHF.

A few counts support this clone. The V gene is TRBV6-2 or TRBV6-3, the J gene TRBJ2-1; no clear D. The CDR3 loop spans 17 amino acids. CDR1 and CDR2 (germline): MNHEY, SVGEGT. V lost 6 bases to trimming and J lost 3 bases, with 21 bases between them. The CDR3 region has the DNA TGTGCCAGCAGCCCGTACGGTAGCCCCCTAGTCTACAATGAGCAGTTCTTC. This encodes CASSPYGSPLVYNEQFF.

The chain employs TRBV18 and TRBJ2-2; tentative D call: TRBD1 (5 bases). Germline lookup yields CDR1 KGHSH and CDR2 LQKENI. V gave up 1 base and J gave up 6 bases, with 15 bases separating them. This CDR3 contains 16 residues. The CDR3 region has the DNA TGTGCCAGCTCACCACAGGCCAGGGTAGACGCCGGGGAGCTGTTTTTT. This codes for CASSPQARVDAGELFF.

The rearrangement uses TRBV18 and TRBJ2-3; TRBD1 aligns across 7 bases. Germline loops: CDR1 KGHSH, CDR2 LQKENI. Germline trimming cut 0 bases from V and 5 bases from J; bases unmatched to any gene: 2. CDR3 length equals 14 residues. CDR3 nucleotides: TGTGCCAGCTCACCACCCTGGGACAGAGATACGCAGTATTTT. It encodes CASSPPWDRDTQYF.

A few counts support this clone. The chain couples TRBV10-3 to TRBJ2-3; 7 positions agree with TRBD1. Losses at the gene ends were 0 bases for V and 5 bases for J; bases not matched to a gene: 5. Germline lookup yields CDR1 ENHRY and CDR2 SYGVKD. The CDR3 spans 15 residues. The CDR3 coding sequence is TGTGCCATCAGTGAGTCAGGGGGCTGGATAGATACGCAGTATTTT. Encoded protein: CAISESGGWIDTQYF.

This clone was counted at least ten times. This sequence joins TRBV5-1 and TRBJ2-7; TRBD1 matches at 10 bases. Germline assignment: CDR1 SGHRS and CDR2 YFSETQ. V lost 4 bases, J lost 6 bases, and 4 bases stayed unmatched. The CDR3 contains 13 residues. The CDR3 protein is CASSPGTGVEQYF. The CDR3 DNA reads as TGCGCCAGCAGCCCCGGGACAGGGGTCGAGCAGTACTTC.

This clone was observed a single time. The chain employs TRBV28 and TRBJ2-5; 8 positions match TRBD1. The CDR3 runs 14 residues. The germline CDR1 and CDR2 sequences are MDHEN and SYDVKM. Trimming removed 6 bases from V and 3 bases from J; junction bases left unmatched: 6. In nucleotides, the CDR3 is TGTGCCAGCAGCCAGGACAGGGTAAAAGAGACCCAGTACTTC. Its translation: CASSQDRVKETQYF.

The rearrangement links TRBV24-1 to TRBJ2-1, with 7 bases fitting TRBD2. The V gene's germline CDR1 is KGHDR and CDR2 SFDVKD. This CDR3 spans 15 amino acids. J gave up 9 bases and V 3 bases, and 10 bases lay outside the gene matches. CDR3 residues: CATSDPSGGKREQFF. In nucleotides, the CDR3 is TGTGCCACCAGTGATCCTTCGGGGGGTAAGCGTGAGCAGTTCTTC.

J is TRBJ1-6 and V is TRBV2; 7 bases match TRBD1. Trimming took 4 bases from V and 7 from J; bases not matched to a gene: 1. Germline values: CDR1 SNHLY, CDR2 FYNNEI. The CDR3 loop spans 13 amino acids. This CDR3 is CASSGDRNSPLHF. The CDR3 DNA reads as TGTGCCAGCAGTGGGGACAGAAATTCACCCCTCCACTTT.

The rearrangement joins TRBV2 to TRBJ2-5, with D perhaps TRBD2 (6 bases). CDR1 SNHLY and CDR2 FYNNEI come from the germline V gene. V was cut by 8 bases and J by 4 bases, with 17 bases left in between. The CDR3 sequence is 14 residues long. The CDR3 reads CASVGTAGRETQYF. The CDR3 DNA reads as TGTGCCAGCGTGGGTACAGCGGGTCGAGAGACCCAGTACTTC.

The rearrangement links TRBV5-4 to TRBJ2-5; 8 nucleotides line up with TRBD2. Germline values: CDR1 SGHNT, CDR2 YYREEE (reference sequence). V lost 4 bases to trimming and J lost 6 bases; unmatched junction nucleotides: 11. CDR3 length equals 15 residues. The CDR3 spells CASSPADGRGKTQYF. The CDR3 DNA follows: TGTGCCAGCAGCCCCGCCGACGGGAGGGGGAAGACCCAGTACTTC.

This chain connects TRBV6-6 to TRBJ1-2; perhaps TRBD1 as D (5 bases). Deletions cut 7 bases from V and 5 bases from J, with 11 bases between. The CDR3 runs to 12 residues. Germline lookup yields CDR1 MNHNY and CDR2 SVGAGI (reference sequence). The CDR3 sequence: CASIEQEYGYTF. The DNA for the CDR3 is TGTGCCAGCATCGAACAGGAATATGGCTACACCTTC.

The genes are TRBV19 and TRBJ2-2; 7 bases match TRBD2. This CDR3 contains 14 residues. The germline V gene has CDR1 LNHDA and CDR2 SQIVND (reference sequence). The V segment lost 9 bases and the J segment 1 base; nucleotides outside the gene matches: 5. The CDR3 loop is CASQAGRNTGELFF. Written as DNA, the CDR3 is TGTGCCAGCCAAGCGGGACGGAACACCGGGGAGCTGTTTTTT.

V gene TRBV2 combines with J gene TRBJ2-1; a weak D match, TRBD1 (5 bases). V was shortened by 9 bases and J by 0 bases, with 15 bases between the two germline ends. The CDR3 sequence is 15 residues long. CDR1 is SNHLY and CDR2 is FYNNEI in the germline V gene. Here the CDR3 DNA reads TGTGCCAGTAAGAGACAGATTGGCTCCTACAATGAGCAGTTCTTC. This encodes CASKRQIGSYNEQFF.

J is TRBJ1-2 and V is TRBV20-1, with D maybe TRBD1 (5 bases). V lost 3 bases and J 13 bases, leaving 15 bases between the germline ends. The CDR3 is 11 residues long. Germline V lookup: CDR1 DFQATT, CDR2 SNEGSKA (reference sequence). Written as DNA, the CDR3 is TGCAGTGCTAGGGTGGAATCAGGGTCCACCTTC. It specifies CSARVESGSTF.

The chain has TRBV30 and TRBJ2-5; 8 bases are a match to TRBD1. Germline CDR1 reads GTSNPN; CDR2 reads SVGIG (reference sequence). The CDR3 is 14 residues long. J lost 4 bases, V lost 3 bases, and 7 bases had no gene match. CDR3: CAWSLKQGGETQYF. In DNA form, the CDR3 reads TGTGCCTGGAGCCTAAAACAGGGGGGAGAGACCCAGTACTTC.

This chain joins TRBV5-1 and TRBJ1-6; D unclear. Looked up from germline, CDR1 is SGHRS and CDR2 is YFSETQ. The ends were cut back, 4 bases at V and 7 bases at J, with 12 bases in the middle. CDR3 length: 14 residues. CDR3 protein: CASSLRLANSPLHF. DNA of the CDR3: TGCGCCAGCAGCCTTAGACTGGCAAATTCACCCCTCCACTTT.

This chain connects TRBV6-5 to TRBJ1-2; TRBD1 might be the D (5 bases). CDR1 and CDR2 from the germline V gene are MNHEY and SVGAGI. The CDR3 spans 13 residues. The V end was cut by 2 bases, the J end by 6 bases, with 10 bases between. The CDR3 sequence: CASSYLGHDGYTF. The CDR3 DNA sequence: TGTGCCAGCAGTTACCTCGGACATGATGGCTACACCTTC.